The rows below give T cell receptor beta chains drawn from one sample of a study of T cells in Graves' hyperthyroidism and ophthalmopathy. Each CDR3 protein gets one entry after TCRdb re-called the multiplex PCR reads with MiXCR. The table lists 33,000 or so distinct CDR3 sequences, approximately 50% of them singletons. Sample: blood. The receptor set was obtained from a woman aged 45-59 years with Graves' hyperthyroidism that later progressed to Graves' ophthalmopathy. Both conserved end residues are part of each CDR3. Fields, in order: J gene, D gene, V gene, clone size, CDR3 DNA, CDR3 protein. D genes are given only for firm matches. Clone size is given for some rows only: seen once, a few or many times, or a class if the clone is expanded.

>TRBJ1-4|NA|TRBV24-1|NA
TGTGCCACCAGCCTAGCGGGAGGGGGGGAAAAACTGTTTTTT
CATSLAGGGEKLFF
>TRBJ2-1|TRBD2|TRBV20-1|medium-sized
TGCAGTGCTAGAAGCGGGAACCACAATGAGCAGTTCTTC
CSARSGNHNEQFF
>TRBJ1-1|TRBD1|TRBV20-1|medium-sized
TGCAGTGCTAGCGACTGGAGAAGGGGGCACCGTACAGCTTTCTTT
CSASDWRRGHRTAFF
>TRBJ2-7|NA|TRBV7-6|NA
TGTGCCAGCAGCTTAGGGCAGACTGGCTCCTACGAGCAGTACTTC
CASSLGQTGSYEQYF
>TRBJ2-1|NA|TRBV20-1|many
TGCAGTGCTAGAGATCAGTGGTTAAATGAGCAGTTCTTC
CSARDQWLNEQFF
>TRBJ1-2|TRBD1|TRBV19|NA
TGTGCCAGTAGCCGAGCGGGACAGTGGGGCTACACCTTC
CASSRAGQWGYTF
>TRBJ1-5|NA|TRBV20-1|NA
TGCAGTGCTCTTCTTACGGCGAATCAGCCCCAGCATTTT
CSALLTANQPQHF
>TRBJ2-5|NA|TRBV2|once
TGTGCCAGCAGTACGAGGGATCAGCCCCAGTACTTC
CASSTRDQPQYF
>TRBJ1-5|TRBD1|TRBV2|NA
TGTGCCAGCAGTCCCATGACAGGGGGTAATCAGCCCCAGCATTTT
CASSPMTGGNQPQHF
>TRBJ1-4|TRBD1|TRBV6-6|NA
TGTGCCAGCAGAACCCGGGACCGCAGACAGGGCGAAAAACTGTTTTTT
CASRTRDRRQGEKLFF
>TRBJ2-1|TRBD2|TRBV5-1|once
TGCGCCACCCAGCTCGGGGACTACAATTACAATGAGCAGTTCTTC
CATQLGDYNYNEQFF
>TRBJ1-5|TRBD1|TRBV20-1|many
TGCAGTGCCACAGGGGGCGCGGGAAGCAATCAGCCCCAGCATTTT
CSATGGAGSNQPQHF
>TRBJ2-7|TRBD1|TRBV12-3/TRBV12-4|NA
TGTGCCAGCAGTTCCCCCGGGACAGGACACTACGAGCAGTACTTC
CASSSPGTGHYEQYF
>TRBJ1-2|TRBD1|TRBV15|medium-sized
TGTGCCACCAGCAGGGACAGGGCCTCGGGCTATGGCTACACCTTC
CATSRDRASGYGYTF
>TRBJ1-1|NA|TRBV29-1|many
TGCAGTGGCCGGGGGGGGCGTATTAACACTGAAGCTTTCTTT
CSGRGGRINTEAFF
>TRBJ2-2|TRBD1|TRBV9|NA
TGTGCCAGCAGCGTAGGACAGGGCGGGGAGCTGTTTTTT
CASSVGQGGELFF
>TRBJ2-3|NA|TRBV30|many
TGTGCCTGGAGTGGCACAGATACGCAGTATTTT
CAWSGTDTQYF
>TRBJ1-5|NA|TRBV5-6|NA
TGTGCCAGCAGCCCAGGGGCCTACGAGCAGCCCCAGCATTTT
CASSPGAYEQPQHF
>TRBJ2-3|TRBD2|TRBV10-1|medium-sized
TGCGCCAGCAGTGACGCCGGGGAGGGTGCAGATACGCAGTATTTT
CASSDAGEGADTQYF
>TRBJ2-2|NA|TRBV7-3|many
TGTGCCAGCAGCCCCGGAGGAGGCGGGGAGCTGTTTTTT
CASSPGGGGELFF
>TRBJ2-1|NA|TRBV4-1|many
TGCGCCAGCAGCCTAAAGGGACCTTCAAGCTCCTACAATGAGCAGTTCTTC
CASSLKGPSSSYNEQFF
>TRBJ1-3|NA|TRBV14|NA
TGTGCCAGCAGCCAAGGACAGGCTCTGGGAAACACCATATATTTT
CASSQGQALGNTIYF
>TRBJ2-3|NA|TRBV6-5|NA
TGTGCCAGCAGTTGGCAGGGAGGAGATACGCAGTATTTT
CASSWQGGDTQYF
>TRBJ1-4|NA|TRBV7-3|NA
TGTGCCAGCAGCCCCACTAGCGGGAGCTCCTACAATGAAAAACTGTTTTTT
CASSPTSGSSYNEKLFF
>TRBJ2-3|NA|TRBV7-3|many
TGTGCCAGCACCTCAAATCCAGGCACAGATACGCAGTATTTT
CASTSNPGTDTQYF
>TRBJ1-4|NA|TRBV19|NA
TGTGCCAGTAGTATAGTGTATGGGGTCCCCAATGAGAAACTGGTTTTT
CASSIVYGVPNEKLVF
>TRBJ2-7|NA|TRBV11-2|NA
TGCGCCAGCAGCCCCGAGGTAGGGGCAGCATGCTACGAGCAGTACTTC
CASSPEVGAACYEQYF
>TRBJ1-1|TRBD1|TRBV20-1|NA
TGCAGTGCTGGGGGACAGAATTACGAGCAGCTGAACACTGAAGCTTTCTTT
CSAGGQNYEQLNTEAFF
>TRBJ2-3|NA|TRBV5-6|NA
TGTGCCAGCCGGGACCTGGGGATAGCCACAGATACGCAGTATTTT
CASRDLGIATDTQYF
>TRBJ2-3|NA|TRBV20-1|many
TGCGGAATTACCACCGGCGCAGATACGCAGTATTTT
CGITTGADTQYF
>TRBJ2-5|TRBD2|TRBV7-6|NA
TGTGCCAGCAGTCGTGGGACTAGCGTTAAAGAGACCCAGTACTTT
CASSRGTSVKETQYF
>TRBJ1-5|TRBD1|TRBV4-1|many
TGCGCCAGCGGCGAAATACAGGGGAACAATCAGCCCCAGCATTTT
CASGEIQGNNQPQHF
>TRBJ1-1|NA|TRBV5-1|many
TGCGCCAGCAGCTCCAACCTTGACAGGTACACTGAAGCTTTCTTT
CASSSNLDRYTEAFF
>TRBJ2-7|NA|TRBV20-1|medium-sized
TGCAGTGCTAGAGATGGGCGTAGCGCCACTTACGAGCAGTACTTC
CSARDGRSATYEQYF
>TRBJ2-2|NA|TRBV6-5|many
TGTGCCAGCAGAAAGTGGACCGGGGAGCTGTTTTTT
CASRKWTGELFF